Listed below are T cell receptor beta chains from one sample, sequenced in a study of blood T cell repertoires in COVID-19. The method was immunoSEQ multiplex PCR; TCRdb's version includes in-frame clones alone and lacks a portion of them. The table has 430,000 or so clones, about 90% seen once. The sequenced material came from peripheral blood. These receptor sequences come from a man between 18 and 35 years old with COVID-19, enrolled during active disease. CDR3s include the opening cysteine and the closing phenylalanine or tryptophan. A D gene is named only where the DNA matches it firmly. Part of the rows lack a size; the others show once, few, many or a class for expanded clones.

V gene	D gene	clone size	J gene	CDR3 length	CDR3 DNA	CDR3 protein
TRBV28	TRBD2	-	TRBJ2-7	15	TGTGCCAGCAGTTCAAGCGGGATTGATTTCTACGAGCAGTACTTC	CASSSSGIDFYEQYF
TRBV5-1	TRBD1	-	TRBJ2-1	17	TGCGCCAGCAGCTTGTCGACAGGGAGAGGCACCTACAATGAGCAGTTCTTC	CASSLSTGRGTYNEQFF
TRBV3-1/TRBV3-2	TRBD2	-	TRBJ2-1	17	TGTGCCAGCAGCCGGAGTGGGGCGACTAGCGGGAGAAATGAGCAGTTCTTC	CASSRSGATSGRNEQFF
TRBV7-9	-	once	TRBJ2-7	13	TGTGCCAGCAGCTTAATTGGTAGCTACGAGCAGTACTTC	CASSLIGSYEQYF
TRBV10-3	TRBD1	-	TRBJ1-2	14	TGTGCCGCCCAAATGACAGGGGGCCTCTATGGCTACACCTTC	CAAQMTGGLYGYTF
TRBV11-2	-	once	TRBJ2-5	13	TGTGCCAGCAGCTTCGGTAATCAAGAGACCCAGTACTTC	CASSFGNQETQYF
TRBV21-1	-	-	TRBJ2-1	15	TGTGCCAGCAGCAAACCGGGATCCCCATGGCGGGAGCAGTTCTTC	CASSKPGSPWREQFF
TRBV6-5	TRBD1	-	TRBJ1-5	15	TGTGCCAGCAGTTATGATGGGACAGCAGGTCAGCCCCAGCATTTT	CASSYDGTAGQPQHF
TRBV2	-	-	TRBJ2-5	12	TGTGCCAGCAGACAGTTACAAGAGACCCAGTACTTC	CASRQLQETQYF
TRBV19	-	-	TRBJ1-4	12	TGTGCCAGTAACGAGGCCAGAGAAAAACTGTTTTTT	CASNEAREKLFF